This TCR beta chain is from a study of regulatory T cells in long-lasting Graves disease. Study information: The term persistent Graves' disease signified upward of 5 years on antithyroid drugs with positive TSH receptor antibodies. Study results and caveats: Having only a small sample size may have limited accuracy. With persistent disease, TRBV28, TRBJ1-2 and TRBJ2-5 were the favored segments.

In this sample, this clonotype turned up many times. Its antigen is still unknown. This sample's time point: persistent/refractory GD, antithyroid drugs over 5 years with positive TRAb. The TCR library was made from RNA that had been extracted from PBMCs in TRIzol. Graves' disease diagnosis relied on American Thyroid Association guidelines. Looked up from germline, CDR1 is MNHEY and CDR2 is SVGEGT. CDR3 length: 16 amino acids. Trimming stripped 7 bases from V and 0 bases from J, with 19 bases between. Construction of TCR beta libraries relied on iRepertoire HTBI primers and on Arm-PCR targeting CDR3 regions. One entry per CDR3 protein, called by TCRdb with MiXCR from the multiplex PCR reads. Among under 450,000 distinct CDR3 sequences listed, about 20% were seen once.

The chain has TRBV6-2 or TRBV6-3 and TRBJ2-7; D might be TRBD2 (5 bases). The sample consisted of peripheral blood mononuclear cells (PBMCs), taken when the disease was refractory, from a patient treated with antithyroid drugs. The TCR originated in a female donor with Graves disease. Here the CDR3 reads CASTYSRGYSSYEQYF. DNA for the CDR3: TGTGCCAGCACCTACTCCCGGGGTTACAGCTCCTACGAGCAGTACTTC.